This paragraph reports one TCR beta chain. Its antigen is not identified. Profiles of TCR beta VDJ and CDR3 were generated from a genomic DNA template. One entry per CDR3 protein, called by TCRdb with MiXCR from the reads. The data contain hundreds of thousands of distinct CDR3 sequences, 25% to 40% of them singletons. The sample comes from a study of CD8+CD57+ T cells in acquired aplastic anemia. Overall study findings and caveats: Patients had twenty-nine CD8+ CDR3 sequences in common with controls (the shared set).

In patients chosen for sequencing, flow cytometry had shown CD8+CD57+ cell expansion. Everyone among the patients had severe acquired aplastic anemia. The study sampled blood from patients who had received no therapy. CDR3 size: 15 residues. Per germline, CDR1 KGHDR and CDR2 SFDVKD. Trimming left V 5 bases short and J 2 bases short, with 13 bases between. The chain couples TRBV24-1 to TRBJ2-3, with a possible D match to TRBD2 (5 bases). The TCR was taken from a human donor with aplastic anemia. The specimen was sorted CD4+, CD8+, or CD8+CD57+ T cells (not recorded which) from PBMCs. The CDR3 spells CATSAGVADTDTQYF. CDR3 DNA: TGTGCCACCAGTGCCGGGGTGGCGGACACAGATACGCAGTATTTT.